This T cell receptor beta chain comes out of a study of T-cell reconstitution after alpha-beta-depleted transplantation in children. General study results and limits: Reportedly, roughly two months post-transplant, alpha-beta T cells arose from several hundred expanded graft clones.

This clonotype has just a few counts. Its antigen remains unidentified. Preparation of the TCRbeta library used unique molecular identifiers. MiXCR was run by TCRdb on the PCR reads, yielding one entry per CDR3 protein. Among about 440,000 distinct CDR3 sequences listed, around 46% were seen once. V lost 1 base and J lost 4, with 23 bases in between. The CDR3 has 19 amino acids. Germline CDR1 LGHNA, CDR2 YNFKEQ. The sequence came from a girl aged 2 to 9 with aplastic anemia, due to receive a stem cell transplant. The input for sequencing was PBMCs, taken before TCRalphabeta/CD19-depleted stem cell transplant. The genes are TRBV4-2 and TRBJ2-1, with D possibly being TRBD2 (5 bases). Written as DNA, the CDR3 is TGTGCCAGCAGCCAAGGCTACGTTGGGGTCGGAGGATTTTACAATGAGCAGTTCTTC. It codes for CASSQGYVGVGGFYNEQFF.